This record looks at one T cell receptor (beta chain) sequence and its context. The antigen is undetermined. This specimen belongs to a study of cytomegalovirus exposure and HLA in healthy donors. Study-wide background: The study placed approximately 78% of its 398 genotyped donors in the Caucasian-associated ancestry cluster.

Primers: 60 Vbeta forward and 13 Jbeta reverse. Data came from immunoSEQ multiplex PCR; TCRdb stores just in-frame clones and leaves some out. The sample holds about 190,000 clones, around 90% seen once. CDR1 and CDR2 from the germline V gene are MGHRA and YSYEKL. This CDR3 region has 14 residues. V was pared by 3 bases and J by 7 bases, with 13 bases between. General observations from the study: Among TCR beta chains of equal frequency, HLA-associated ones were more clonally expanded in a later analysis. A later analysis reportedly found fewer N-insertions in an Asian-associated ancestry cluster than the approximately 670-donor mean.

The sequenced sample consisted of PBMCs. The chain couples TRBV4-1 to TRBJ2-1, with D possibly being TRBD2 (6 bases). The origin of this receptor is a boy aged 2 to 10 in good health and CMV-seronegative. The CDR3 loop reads CASSQRLAPNEQFF. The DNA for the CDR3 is TGCGCCAGCAGCCAGCGGCTAGCGCCTAATGAGCAGTTCTTC.